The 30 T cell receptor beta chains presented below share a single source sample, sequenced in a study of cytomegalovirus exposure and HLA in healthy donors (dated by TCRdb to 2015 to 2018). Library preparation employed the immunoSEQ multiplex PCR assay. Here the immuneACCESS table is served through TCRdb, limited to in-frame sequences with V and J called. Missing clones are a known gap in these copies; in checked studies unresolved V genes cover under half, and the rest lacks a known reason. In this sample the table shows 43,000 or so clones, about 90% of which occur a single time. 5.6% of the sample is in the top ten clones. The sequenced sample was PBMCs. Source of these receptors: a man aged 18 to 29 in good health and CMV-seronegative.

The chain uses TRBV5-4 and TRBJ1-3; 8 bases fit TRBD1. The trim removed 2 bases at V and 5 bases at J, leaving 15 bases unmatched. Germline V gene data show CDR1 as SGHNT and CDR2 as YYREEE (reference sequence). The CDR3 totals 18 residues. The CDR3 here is CASSFGQGSQSGRNTIYF. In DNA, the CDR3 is TGTGCCAGCAGCTTCGGACAGGGCAGTCAGTCGGGGAGAAACACCATATATTTT.

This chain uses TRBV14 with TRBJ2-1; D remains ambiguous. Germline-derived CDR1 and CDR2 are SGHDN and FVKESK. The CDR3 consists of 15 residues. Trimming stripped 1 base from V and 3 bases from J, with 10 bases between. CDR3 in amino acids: CASSQVRTYYNEQFF. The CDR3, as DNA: TGTGCCAGCAGCCAAGTTAGAACCTACTACAATGAGCAGTTCTTC.

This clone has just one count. The CDR3 bases are TGTGCCAGCAGTGAATACGGGACAGGGGGATTGGACGGGGCCAACGTCCTGACTTTC. This codes for CASSEYGTGGLDGANVLTF. This chain joins TRBV6-1 and TRBJ2-6, with 11 bases identical to TRBD1. The trim removed 2 bases at V and 4 bases at J, leaving 10 bases unmatched. The CDR3 length is 19 residues. Germline V gives CDR1 MNHNS, CDR2 SASEGT.

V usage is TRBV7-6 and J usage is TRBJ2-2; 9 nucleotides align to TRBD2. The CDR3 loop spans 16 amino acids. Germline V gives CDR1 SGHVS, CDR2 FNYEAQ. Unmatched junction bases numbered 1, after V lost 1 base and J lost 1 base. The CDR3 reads CASSLETSGNTGELFF. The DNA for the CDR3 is TGTGCCAGCAGCTTAGAGACTAGCGGGAACACCGGGGAGCTGTTTTTT.

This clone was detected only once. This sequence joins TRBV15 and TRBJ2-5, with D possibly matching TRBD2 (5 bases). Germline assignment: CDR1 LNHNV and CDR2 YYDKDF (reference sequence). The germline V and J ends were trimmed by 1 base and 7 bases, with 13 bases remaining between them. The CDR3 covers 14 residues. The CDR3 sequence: CATSRVEGWGTQYF. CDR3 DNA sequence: TGTGCCACCAGCAGAGTAGAGGGATGGGGGACCCAGTACTTC.

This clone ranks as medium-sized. The DNA for the CDR3 is TGTGCCAGCAGTCCCGGGACAGACAACTCCTACGAGCAGTACTTC. This translates into CASSPGTDNSYEQYF. The chain recombines TRBV7-8 with TRBJ2-7; 7 bases are a match to TRBD1. V was pared by 6 bases and J by 0 bases, with 8 bases of the junction left unmatched. CDR1 and CDR2 from the germline V gene are SGHVS and FQNEAQ. CDR3 size: 15 residues.

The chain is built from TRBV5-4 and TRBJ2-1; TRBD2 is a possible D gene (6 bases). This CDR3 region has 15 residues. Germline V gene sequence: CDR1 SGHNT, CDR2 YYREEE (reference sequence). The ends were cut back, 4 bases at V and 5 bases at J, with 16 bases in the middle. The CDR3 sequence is CASSRRLGANNEQFF. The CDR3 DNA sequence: TGTGCCAGCAGCCGTAGACTAGGGGCAAACAATGAGCAGTTCTTC.

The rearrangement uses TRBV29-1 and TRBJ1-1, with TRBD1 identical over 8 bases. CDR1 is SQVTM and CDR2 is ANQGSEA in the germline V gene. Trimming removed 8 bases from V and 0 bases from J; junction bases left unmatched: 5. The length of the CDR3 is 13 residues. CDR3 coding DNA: TGCAGCTCCCAGGGGGCCCTGAACACTGAAGCTTTCTTT. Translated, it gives CSSQGALNTEAFF.

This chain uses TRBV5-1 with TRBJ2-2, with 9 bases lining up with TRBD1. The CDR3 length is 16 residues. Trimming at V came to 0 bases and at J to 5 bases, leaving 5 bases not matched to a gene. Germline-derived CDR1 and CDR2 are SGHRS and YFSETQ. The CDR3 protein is CASSLGGTGTTGELFF. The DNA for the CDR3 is TGCGCCAGCAGCTTGGGAGGGACAGGGACGACCGGGGAGCTGTTTTTT.

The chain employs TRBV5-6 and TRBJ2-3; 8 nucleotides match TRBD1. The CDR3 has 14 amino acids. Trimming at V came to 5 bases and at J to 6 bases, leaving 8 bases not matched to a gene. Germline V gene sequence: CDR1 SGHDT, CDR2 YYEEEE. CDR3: CASSPGQGWDTQYF. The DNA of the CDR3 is TGTGCCAGCAGTCCCGGACAGGGTTGGGATACGCAGTATTTT.

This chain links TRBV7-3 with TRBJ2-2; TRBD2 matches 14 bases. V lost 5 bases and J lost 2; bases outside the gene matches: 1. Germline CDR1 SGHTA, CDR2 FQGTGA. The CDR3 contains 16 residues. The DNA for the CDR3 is TGTGCCAGCAGCGGACTAGCGGGGGGTAACACCGGGGAGCTGTTTTTT. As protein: CASSGLAGGNTGELFF.

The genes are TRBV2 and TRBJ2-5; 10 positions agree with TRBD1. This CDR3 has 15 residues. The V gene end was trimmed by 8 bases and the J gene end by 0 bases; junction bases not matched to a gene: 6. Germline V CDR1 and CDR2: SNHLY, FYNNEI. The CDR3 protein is CASRRDRGHQETQYF. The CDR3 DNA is TGTGCCAGCCGCCGGGACAGGGGTCACCAAGAGACCCAGTACTTC.

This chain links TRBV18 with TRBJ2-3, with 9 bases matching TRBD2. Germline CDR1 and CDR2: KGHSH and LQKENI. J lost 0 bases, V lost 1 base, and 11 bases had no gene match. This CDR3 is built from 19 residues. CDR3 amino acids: CASSPRGGRASSSTDTQYF. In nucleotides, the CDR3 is TGTGCCAGCTCACCACGGGGCGGGAGGGCCTCGTCTAGCACAGATACGCAGTATTTT.

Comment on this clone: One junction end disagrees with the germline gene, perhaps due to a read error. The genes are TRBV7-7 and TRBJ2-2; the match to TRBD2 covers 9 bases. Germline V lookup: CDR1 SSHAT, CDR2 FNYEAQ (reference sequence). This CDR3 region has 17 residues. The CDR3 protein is CASSFSRLAANTGELFF. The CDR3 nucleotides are TGTGCTAGCAGCTTCTCCCGACTAGCGGCCAACACCGGGGAGCTGTTTTTT.

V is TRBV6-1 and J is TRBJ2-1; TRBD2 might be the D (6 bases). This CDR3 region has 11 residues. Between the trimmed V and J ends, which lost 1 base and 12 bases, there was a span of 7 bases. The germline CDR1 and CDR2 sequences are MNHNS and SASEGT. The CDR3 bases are TGTGCCAGCAGTGAAGGGCGGGGGCAGTTCTTC. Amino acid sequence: CASSEGRGQFF.

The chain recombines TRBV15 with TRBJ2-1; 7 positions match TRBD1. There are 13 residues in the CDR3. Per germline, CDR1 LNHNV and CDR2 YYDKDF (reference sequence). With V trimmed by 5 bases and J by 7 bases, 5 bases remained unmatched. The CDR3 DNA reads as TGTGCCACCAGCGGGGACAGTTGGAATGAGCAGTTCTTC. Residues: CATSGDSWNEQFF.

The CDR3 loop reads CASNDRGSGEKLFF. Written as DNA, the CDR3 is TGTGCCAGCAATGACAGGGGTAGCGGTGAAAAACTGTTTTTT. This rearrangement joins TRBV19 to TRBJ1-4, with 8 bases lining up with TRBD1. Germline V gene sequence: CDR1 LNHDA, CDR2 SQIVND (reference sequence). With V trimmed by 9 bases and J by 7 bases, 10 bases remained unmatched. The CDR3 loop spans 14 amino acids.

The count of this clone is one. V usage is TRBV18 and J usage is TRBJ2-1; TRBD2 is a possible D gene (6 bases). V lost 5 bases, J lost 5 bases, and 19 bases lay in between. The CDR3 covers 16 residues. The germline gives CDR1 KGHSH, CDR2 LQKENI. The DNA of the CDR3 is TGTGCCAGCTCAAAAAGTGGAGGGAATCAAGACAATGAGCAGTTCTTC. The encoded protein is CASSKSGGNQDNEQFF.

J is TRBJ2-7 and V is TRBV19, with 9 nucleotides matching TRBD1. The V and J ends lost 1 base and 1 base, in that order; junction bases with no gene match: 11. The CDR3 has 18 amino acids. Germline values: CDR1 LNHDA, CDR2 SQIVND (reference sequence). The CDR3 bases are TGTGCCAGTAGTATAGTTCAGGGGACAGGGACGAATTCCTACGAGCAGTACTTC. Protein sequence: CASSIVQGTGTNSYEQYF.

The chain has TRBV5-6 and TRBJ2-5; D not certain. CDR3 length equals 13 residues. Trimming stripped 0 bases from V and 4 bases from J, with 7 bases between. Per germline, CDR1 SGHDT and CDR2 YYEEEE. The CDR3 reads CASSLGARETQYF. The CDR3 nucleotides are TGTGCCAGCAGCTTGGGGGCGCGAGAGACCCAGTACTTC.

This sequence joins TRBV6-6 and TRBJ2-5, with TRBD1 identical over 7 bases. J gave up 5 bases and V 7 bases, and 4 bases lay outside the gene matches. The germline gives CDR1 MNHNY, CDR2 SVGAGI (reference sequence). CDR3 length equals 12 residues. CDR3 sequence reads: CASNIQGETQYF. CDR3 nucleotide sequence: TGTGCCAGCAATATACAGGGGGAGACCCAGTACTTC.

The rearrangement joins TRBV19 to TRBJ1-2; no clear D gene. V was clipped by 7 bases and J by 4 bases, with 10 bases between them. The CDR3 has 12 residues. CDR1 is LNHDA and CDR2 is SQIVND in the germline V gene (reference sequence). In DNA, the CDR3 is TGTGCCAGTACCCAGGTGCCCTATGGCTACACCTTC. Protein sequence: CASTQVPYGYTF.

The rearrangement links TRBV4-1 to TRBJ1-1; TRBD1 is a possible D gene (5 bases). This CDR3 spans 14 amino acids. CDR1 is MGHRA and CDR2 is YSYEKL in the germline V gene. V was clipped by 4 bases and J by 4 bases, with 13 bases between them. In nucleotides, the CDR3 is TGCGCCAGCAGCCCCCAAGCGGGGGGCACTGAAGCTTTCTTT. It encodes CASSPQAGGTEAFF.

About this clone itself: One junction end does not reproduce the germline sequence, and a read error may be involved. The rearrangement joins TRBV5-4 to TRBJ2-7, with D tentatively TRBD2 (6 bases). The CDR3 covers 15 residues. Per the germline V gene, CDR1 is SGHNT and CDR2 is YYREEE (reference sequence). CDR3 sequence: CASSQDPGGVGEQYF. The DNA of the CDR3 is TGCGCCAGCAGCCAAGACCCTGGAGGGGTTGGCGAGCAGTACTTC.

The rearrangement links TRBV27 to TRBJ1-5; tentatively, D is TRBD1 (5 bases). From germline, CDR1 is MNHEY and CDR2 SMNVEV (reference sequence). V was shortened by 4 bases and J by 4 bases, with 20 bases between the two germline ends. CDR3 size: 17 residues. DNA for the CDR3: TGTGCCAGCAGTTCCACCTGGGCAGGGAACCTTAATCAGCCCCAGCATTTT. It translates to CASSSTWAGNLNQPQHF.

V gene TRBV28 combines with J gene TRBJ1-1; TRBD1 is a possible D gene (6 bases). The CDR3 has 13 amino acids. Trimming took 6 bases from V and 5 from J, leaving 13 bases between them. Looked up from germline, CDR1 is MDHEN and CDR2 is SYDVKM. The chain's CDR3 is CASSNREGTEAFF. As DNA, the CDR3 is TGTGCCAGCAGCAACAGGGAGGGGACTGAAGCTTTCTTT.

CDR3 sequence: CASSLDRGNTEAFF. In DNA, the CDR3 is TGTGCCAGCAGCTTAGACAGGGGCAACACTGAAGCTTTCTTT. The chain couples TRBV11-1 to TRBJ1-1; TRBD1 matches 7 bases. CDR3 length equals 14 residues. CDR1 is SGHAT, CDR2 FQDESV, per germline (reference sequence). Losses at the gene ends were 1 base for V and 2 bases for J; bases not matched to a gene: 1.

The chain's CDR3 is CASSQGGLGTVDNEQFF. DNA of the CDR3: TGCGCCAGCAGCCAGGGGGGACTAGGGACAGTCGACAATGAGCAGTTCTTC. J is TRBJ2-1 and V is TRBV4-1, with a possible D match to TRBD2 (8 bases). The CDR3 extends over 17 amino acids. Germline CDR1 MGHRA, CDR2 YSYEKL. V shed 3 bases and J shed 5 bases, with 20 bases lying between them.

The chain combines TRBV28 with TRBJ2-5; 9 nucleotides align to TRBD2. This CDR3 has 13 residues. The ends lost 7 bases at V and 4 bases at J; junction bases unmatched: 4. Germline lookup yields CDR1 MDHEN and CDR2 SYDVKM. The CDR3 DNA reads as TGTGCCAGCAACAGAGCGGGGGGAGAGACCCAGTACTTC. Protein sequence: CASNRAGGETQYF.

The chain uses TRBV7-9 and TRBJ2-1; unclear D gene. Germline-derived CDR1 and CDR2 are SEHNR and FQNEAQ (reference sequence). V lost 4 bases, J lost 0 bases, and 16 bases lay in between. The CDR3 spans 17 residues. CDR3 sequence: CASSSRTTLDSYNEQFF. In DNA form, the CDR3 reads TGTGCCAGCAGCTCCCGCACGACCCTAGACTCCTACAATGAGCAGTTCTTC.